This T cell receptor (beta chain) was retrieved from a study of patients and donors after allogeneic stem cell transplantation. This clonotype turned up a few times. TCRdb ran MiXCR on the RT-PCR reads and lists one entry per CDR3 protein. The data hold about 1,800 distinct CDR3 sequences, with 11% to 15% observed a single time. The sample consisted of blood, either unsorted or a sorted T cell fraction (not recorded which). This sequence was found in a human donor who was either an allogeneic HSCT recipient or a stem cell or donor lymphocyte infusion donor (not recorded which). It is not recorded whose cells these are; they may come from a transplant donor.

CDR3 bases: TGTGCCAGCACGGGTCGGGCCCAGGCTTTCTTT. As protein: CASTGRAQAFF. This sequence joins TRBV2 and TRBJ1-1, with D unresolved. The germline V and J ends were trimmed by 7 bases and 11 bases, with 14 bases remaining between them. Germline-derived CDR1 and CDR2 are SNHLY and FYNNEI. The CDR3 is 11 amino acids.